The present TCR beta chain was sequenced within a study of monozygotic twins with inflammatory bowel disease. CDR1 and CDR2 (germline): MNHEY, SVGEGT. The CDR3 is made up of 16 amino acids. With the 5' RACE reads reprocessed, TCRdb shows one record per CDR3 protein and no DNA. The clone table shows about 160,000 distinct CDR3 sequences, with the ten largest holding 2.8%. No T cells were sorted before total RNA was taken from whole blood. Sequencing was carried out using blood. This clonotype was obtained from a human donor with ulcerative colitis or Crohn's disease, or a healthy co-twin of an affected twin (not recorded which). The chain combines TRBV6-2 or TRBV6-3 with TRBJ1-5; TCRdb calls TRBD1, which cannot be checked without DNA. The CDR3 reads CASSSGQTVLNQPQHF.